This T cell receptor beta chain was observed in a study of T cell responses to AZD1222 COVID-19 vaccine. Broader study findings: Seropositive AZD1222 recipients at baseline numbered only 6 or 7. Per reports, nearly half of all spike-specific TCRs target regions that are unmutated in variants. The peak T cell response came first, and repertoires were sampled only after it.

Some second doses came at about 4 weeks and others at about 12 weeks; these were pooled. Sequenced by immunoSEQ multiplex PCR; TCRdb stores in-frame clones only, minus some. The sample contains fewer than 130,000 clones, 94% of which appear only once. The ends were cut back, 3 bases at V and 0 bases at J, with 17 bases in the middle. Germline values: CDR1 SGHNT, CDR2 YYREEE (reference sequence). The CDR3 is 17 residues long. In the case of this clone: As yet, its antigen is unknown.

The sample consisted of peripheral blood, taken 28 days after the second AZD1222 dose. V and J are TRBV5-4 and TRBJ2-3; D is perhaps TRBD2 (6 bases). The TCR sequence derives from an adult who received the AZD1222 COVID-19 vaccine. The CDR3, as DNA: TGTGCCAGCAGCTCCGACGGGAGATTGGCTAGCACAGATACGCAGTATTTT. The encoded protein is CASSSDGRLASTDTQYF.